This T cell receptor (beta chain) was sequenced in a study of long-term antiretroviral therapy in people with HIV. A v3.0 immunoSEQ assay was performed at survey level. For each individual sample, sequencing targeted roughly 35,000-55,000 T-cell genomes. The table came from immunoSEQ multiplex PCR; TCRdb's copy has only in-frame clones and leaves some out. The profile shows around 28,000 clones, just over 85% of them singletons. CDR1 SGHTS and CDR2 YDEGEE come from the germline V gene. The CDR3 has 14 amino acids. Trimming took 4 bases from V and 2 from J; bases not matched to a gene: 4. As to this clone: Distinct nucleotide sequences in the sample also encode this CDR3.

The J gene is TRBJ1-1, the V gene TRBV5-8, with 8 bases matching TRBD1. This receptor was obtained from a woman in her 30s with HIV. Sequences were derived from unsorted PBMCs, sampled 0.8 years after starting antiretroviral therapy. CDR3 DNA: TGTGCCAGCAGCCGAGACAGGGGAAACACTGAAGCTTTCTTT. As protein: CASSRDRGNTEAFF.